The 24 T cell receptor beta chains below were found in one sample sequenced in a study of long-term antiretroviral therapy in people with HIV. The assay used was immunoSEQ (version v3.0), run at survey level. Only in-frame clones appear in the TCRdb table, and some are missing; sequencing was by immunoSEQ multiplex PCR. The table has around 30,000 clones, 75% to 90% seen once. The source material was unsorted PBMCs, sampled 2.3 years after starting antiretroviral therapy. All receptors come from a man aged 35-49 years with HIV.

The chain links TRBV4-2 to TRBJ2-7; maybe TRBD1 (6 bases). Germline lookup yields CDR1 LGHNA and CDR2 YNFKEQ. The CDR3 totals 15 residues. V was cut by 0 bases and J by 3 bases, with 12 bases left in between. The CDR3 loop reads CASSQEWETGYEQYF. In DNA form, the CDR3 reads TGTGCCAGCAGCCAAGAATGGGAGACAGGCTACGAGCAGTACTTC.

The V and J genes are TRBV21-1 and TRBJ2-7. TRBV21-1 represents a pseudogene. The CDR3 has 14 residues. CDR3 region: CASSNLSGGREQYF. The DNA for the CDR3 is TGTGCCAGCAGCAATTTATCGGGCGGACGCGAGCAGTACTTC.

CDR3 sequence (DNA): TGTGCCAGCAGCCCGGAAGGGGGGCTTGGCACTGAAGCTTTCTTT. It specifies CASSPEGGLGTEAFF. The rearrangement links TRBV5-5 to TRBJ1-1; TRBD1 is a possible D gene (6 bases). The length of the CDR3 is 15 residues. V was pared by 4 bases and J by 4 bases, with 17 bases between. Germline values: CDR1 SGHKS, CDR2 YYEKEE (reference sequence).

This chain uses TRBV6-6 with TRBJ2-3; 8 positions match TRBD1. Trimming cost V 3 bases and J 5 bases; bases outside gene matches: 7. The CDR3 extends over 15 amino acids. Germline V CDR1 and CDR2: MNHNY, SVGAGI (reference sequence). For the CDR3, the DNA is TGTGCCAGCAGTTATGGCAGGGGGCCGGGAGATACGCAGTATTTT. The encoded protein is CASSYGRGPGDTQYF.

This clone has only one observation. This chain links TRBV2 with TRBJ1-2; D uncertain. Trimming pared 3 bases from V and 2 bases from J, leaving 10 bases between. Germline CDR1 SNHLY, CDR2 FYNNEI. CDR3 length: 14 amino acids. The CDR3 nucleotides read TGTGCCAGCAGTGATGCTGGGCAGAACTATGGCTACACCTTC. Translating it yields CASSDAGQNYGYTF.

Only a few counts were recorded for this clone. CDR3 residues: CASSWDTDSNQPQHF. Here the CDR3 DNA reads TGTGCCAGCAGTTGGGACACCGATAGCAATCAGCCCCAGCATTTT. The chain carries TRBV28 and TRBJ1-5, with D maybe TRBD1 (6 bases). V lost 4 bases and J 0 bases, leaving 10 bases between the germline ends. The CDR3 has 15 amino acids. Germline V lookup: CDR1 MDHEN, CDR2 SYDVKM.

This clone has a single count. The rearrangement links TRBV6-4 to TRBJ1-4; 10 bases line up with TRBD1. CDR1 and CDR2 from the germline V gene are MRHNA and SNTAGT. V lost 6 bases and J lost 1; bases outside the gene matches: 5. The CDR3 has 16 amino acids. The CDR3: CASRPRTGGTNEKLFF. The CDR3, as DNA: TGTGCCAGCAGACCGAGGACAGGGGGAACTAATGAAAAACTGTTTTTT.

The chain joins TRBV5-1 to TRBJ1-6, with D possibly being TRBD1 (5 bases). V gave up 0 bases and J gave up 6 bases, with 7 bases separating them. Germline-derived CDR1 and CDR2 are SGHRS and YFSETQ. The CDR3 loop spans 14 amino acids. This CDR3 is CASSLGGGNSPLHF. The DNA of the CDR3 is TGCGCCAGCAGCTTGGGGGGGGGTAATTCACCCCTCCACTTT.

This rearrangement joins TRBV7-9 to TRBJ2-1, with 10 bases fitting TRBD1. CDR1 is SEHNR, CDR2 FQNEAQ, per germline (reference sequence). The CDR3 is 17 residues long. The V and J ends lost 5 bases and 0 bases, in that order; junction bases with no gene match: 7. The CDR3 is CASSPRQGASSYNEQFF. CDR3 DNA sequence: TGTGCCAGCAGCCCTCGACAGGGGGCGAGCTCCTACAATGAGCAGTTCTTC. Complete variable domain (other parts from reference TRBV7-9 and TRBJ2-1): DTGVSQNPRHKITKRGQNVTFRCDPISEHNRLYWYRQTLGQGPEFLTYFQNEAQLEKSRLLSDRFSAERPKGSFSTLEIQRTEQGDSAMYLCASSPRQGASSYNEQFFGPGTRLTVL.

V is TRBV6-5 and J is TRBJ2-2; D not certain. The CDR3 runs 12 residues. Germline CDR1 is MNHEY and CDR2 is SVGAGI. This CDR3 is CATERNTGELFF. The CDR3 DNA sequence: TGTGCTACAGAGCGGAACACCGGGGAGCTGTTTTTT.

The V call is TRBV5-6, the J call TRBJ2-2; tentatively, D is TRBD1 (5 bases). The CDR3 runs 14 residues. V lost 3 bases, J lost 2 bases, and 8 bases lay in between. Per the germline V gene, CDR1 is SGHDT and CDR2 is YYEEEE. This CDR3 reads CASSWTRNTGELFF. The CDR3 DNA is TGTGCCAGCAGCTGGACACGTAACACCGGGGAGCTGTTTTTT.

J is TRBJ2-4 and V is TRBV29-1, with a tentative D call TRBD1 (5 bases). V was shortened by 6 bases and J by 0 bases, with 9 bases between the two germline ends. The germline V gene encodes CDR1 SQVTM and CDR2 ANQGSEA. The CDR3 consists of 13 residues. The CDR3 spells CSVIDRAKNIQYF. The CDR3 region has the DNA TGCAGCGTGATAGACAGAGCCAAAAACATTCAGTACTTC. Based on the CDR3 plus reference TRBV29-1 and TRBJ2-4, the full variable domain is SAVISQKPSRDICQRGTSLTIQCQVDSQVTMMFWYRQQPGQSLTLIATANQGSEATYESGFVIDKFPISRPNLTFSTLTVSNMSPEDSSIYLCSVIDRAKNIQYFGAGTRLSVL.

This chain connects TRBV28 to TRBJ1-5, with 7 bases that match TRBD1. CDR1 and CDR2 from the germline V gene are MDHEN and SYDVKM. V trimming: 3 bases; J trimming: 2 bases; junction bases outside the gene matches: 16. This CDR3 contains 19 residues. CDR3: CASSFRLFGPGGGNQPQHF. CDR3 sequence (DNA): TGTGCCAGCAGTTTTCGGCTCTTTGGTCCAGGGGGTGGCAATCAGCCCCAGCATTTT. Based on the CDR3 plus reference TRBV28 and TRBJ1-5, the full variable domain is DVKVTQSSRYLVKRTGEKVFLECVQDMDHENMFWYRQDPGLGLRLIYFSYDVKMKEKGDIPEGYSVSREKKERFSLILESASTNQTSMYLCASSFRLFGPGGGNQPQHFGDGTRLSIL.

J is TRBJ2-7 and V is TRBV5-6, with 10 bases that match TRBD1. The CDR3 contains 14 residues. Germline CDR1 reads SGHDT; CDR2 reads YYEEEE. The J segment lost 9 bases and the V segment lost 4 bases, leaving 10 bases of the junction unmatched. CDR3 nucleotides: TGTGCCAGCAGCACGGGACAGGGGACCCCCCGGCAGTACTTC. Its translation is CASSTGQGTPRQYF.

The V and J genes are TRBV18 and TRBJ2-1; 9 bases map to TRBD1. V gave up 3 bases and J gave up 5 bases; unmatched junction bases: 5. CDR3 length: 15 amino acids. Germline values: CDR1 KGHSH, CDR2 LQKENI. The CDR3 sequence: CASSPGTGLDNEQFF. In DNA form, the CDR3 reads TGTGCCAGCTCACCGGGGACAGGGTTAGACAATGAGCAGTTCTTC.

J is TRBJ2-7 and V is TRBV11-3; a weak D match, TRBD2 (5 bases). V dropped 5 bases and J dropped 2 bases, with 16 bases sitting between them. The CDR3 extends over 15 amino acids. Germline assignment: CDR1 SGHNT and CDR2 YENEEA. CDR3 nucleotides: TGTGCCAGCAGCCCCCGAGGGCTCGAGGCCTACGAGCAGTACTTC. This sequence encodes CASSPRGLEAYEQYF. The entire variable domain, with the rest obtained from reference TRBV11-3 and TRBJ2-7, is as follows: EAGVVQSPRYKIIEKKQPVAFWCNPISGHNTLYWYLQNLGQGPELLIRYENEEAVDDSQLPKDRFSAERLKGVDSTLKIQPAELGDSAVYLCASSPRGLEAYEQYFGPGTRLTVT.

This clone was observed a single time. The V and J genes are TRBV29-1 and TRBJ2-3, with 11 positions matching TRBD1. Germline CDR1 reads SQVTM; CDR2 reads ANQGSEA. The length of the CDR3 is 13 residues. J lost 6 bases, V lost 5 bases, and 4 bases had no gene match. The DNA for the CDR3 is TGCAGCGTTTGGGGACAGGGGGGGGATACGCAGTATTTT. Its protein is CSVWGQGGDTQYF.

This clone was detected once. The chain's CDR3 is CASSVGPGLDTDTQYF. CDR3 coding DNA: TGTGCCAGCAGCGTGGGACCGGGTCTCGACACAGATACGCAGTATTTT. V gene TRBV9 combines with J gene TRBJ2-3, with D perhaps being TRBD1 or TRBD2 (5 bases each). V dropped 2 bases and J dropped 2 bases, with 15 bases sitting between them. The CDR3 spans 16 residues. CDR1 and CDR2 from the germline V gene are SGDLS and YYNGEE.

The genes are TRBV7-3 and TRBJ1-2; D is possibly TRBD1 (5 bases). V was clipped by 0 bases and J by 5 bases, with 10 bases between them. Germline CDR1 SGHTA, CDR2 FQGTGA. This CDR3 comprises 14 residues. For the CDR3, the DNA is TGTGCCAGCAGCTTAACTGAACCAGGGTATGGCTACACCTTC. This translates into CASSLTEPGYGYTF. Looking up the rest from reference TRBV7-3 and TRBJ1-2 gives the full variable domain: GAGVSQTPSNKVTEKGKYVELRCDPISGHTALYWYRQSLGQGPEFLIYFQGTGAADDSGLPNDRFFAVRPEGSVSTLKIQRTERGDSAVYLCASSLTEPGYGYTFGSGTRLTVV.

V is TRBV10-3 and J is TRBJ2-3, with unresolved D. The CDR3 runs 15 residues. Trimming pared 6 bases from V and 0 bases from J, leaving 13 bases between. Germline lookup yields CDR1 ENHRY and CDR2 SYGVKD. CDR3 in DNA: TGTGCCATCAGGGCTAAAGAATTGAGCACAGATACGCAGTATTTT. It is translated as CAIRAKELSTDTQYF.

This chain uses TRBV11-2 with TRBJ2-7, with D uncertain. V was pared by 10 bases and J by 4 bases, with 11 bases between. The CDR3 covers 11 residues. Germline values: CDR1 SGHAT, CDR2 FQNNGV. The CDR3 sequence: CATSAQYEQYF. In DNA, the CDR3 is TGTGCCACCTCTGCCCAATACGAGCAGTACTTC. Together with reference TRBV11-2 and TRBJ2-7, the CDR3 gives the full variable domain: EAGVAQSPRYKIIEKRQSVAFWCNPISGHATLYWYQQILGQGPKLLIQFQNNGVVDDSQLPKDRFSAERLKGVDSTLKIQPAKLEDSAVYLCATSAQYEQYFGPGTRLTVT.

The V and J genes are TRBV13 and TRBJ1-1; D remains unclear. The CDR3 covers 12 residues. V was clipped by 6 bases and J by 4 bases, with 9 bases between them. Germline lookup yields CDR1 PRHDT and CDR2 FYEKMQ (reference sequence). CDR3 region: CASSEGVTEAFF. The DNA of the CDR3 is TGTGCCAGCAGTGAGGGTGTCACTGAAGCTTTCTTT.

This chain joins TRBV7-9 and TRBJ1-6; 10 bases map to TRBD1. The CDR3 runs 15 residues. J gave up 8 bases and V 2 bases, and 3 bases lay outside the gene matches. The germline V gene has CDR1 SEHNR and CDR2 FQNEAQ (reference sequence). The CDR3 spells CASSLPGQGYSPLHF. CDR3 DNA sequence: TGTGCCAGCAGCTTACCGGGACAGGGGTATTCACCCCTCCACTTT.

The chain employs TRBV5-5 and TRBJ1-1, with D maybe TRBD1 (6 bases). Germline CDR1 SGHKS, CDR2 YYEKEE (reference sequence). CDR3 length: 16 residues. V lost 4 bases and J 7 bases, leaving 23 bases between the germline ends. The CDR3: CASSGGQIAVSGEAFF. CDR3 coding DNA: TGTGCCAGCAGCGGAGGACAGATTGCGGTTTCGGGTGAAGCTTTCTTT.